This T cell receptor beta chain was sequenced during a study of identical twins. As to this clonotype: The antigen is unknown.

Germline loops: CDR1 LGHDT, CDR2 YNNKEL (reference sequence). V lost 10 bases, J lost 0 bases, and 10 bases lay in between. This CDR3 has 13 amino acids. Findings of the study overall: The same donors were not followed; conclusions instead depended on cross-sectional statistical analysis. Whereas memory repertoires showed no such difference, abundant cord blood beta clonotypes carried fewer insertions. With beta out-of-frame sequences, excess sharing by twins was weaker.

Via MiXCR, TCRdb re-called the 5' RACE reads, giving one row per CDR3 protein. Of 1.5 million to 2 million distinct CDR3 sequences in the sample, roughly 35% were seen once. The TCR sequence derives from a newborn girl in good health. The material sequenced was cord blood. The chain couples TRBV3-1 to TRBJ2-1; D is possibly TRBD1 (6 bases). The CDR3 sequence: CATGTNSYNEQFF. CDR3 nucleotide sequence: TGTGCCACCGGGACAAACTCCTACAATGAGCAGTTCTTC.